Below, 29 T cell receptor beta chains from the same sample are listed, as sequenced in a study of vaccination and CD4 T cells after COVID-19 (dated by TCRdb to between 2021 and 2024). Interpreted using the paper, the treatment or condition label stands for: approximately 10-day PBMC culture with coronavirus spike peptide pools or control peptides (ViraFEST assay). CD4+ T cells from unexposed donors were collected before the COVID-19 pandemic (2011-2018). The library came from PCR. The data were produced on an Illumina iSeq 100. DNA from cultured CD4+ T cells was subjected to TCR sequencing with the Oncomine TCR Beta short-read assay at the Johns Hopkins FTIC core. TCRdb reran the public reads through fastp at Q25 and MiXCR, keeping productive beta chains. CDR3 protein sequences are deduplicated, and each keeps its most common genes and DNA. In this sample the table shows fewer than 7,500 distinct CDR3 sequences, around 43% of which occur a single time. The ten most abundant clones make up roughly two fifths of the sample.

What these receptors recognize is not known. The sample consisted of CD4+ T cells from blood, cultured in vitro. All receptors derive from a human donor in good health.

V gene TRBV19 combines with J gene TRBJ1-1; D gene uncertain. The germline gives CDR1 LNHDA, CDR2 SQIVND (reference sequence). V was shortened by 4 bases and J by 6 bases, with 12 bases between the two germline ends. The CDR3 is made up of 13 amino acids. The CDR3 nucleotides are TGTGCCAGTAGTACCCATCCTCAGGCTGAAGCTTTCTTT. This gives the protein CASSTHPQAEAFF.

This chain connects TRBV5-1 to TRBJ2-1, with a possible D match to TRBD2 (6 bases). The CDR3 is 16 amino acids. The ends were cut back, 2 bases at V and 8 bases at J, with 20 bases in the middle. Germline V lookup: CDR1 SGHRS, CDR2 YFSETQ. The CDR3 bases are TGCGCCAGCAGCTTAGGCTTGGTGGGAGGCCCCGATGAGCAGTTCTTC. Residues: CASSLGLVGGPDEQFF.

This CDR3 is CASSKGVGTGGNYGYTF. DNA of the CDR3: TGTGCCAGCAGCAAAGGGGTCGGGACAGGGGGAAACTATGGCTACACCTTC. J is TRBJ1-2 and V is TRBV7-9, with TRBD1 matching over 11 bases. The germline V gene encodes CDR1 SEHNR and CDR2 FQNEAQ (reference sequence). The CDR3 is made up of 17 amino acids. The V segment lost 5 bases and the J segment 2 bases; nucleotides outside the gene matches: 10.

The chain uses TRBV20-1 and TRBJ2-7; no clear D. CDR3 length: 17 amino acids. Trimming pared 1 base from V and 0 bases from J, leaving 19 bases between. Germline CDR1 reads DFQATT; CDR2 reads SNEGSKA (reference sequence). The CDR3 protein is CSARGGQVKKSSYEQYF. The CDR3 nucleotides are TGCAGTGCTAGAGGCGGTCAGGTTAAAAAGTCCTCCTACGAGCAGTACTTC.

The chain couples TRBV10-1 to TRBJ1-1; no reliable D call. The CDR3 spans 13 residues. Between the trimmed V and J ends, which lost 0 bases and 6 bases, there was a span of 8 bases. Germline CDR1 is WNHNN and CDR2 is SYGVQD (reference sequence). CDR3 region: CASSESRVPEAFF. In nucleotides, the CDR3 is TGCGCCAGCAGTGAGTCGAGAGTTCCTGAAGCTTTCTTT.

This clonotype was found a few times. At one boundary the junction diverges from the germline segment, which might be a read error. This chain links TRBV20-1 with TRBJ2-3; TRBD2 aligns across 9 bases. The CDR3 is 14 residues long. Germline CDR1 is DFQATT and CDR2 is SNEGSKA (reference sequence). Here the CDR3 reads CSASVSGSRDTQYF. CDR3 in DNA: TGCAGTGCCTCCGTTAGCGGGAGCAGAGATACGCAGTATTTT.

The chain has TRBV20-1 and TRBJ2-5; 8 bases agree with TRBD2. Germline trimming cut 1 base from V and 4 bases from J; bases unmatched to any gene: 5. Germline assignment: CDR1 DFQATT and CDR2 SNEGSKA (reference sequence). The CDR3 is 14 residues long. Written as DNA, the CDR3 is TGCAGTGCTAGAGTCGGGGGGGCCGGAGAGACCCAGTACTTC. Translating gives CSARVGGAGETQYF.

The DNA for the CDR3 is TGTGCCAGTATTCTCCCCCTCGGACAGGGGCGTATCGTCAATCAGCCCCAGCATTTT. Protein sequence: CASILPLGQGRIVNQPQHF. The chain carries TRBV19 and TRBJ1-5; 9 positions match TRBD1. The CDR3 runs 19 residues. Germline V gene sequence: CDR1 LNHDA, CDR2 SQIVND (reference sequence). After removal of 7 bases from V and 3 bases from J, the junction contained 19 bases not matched to a gene.

CDR3 loop: CASSLTRTDNSPLHF. Here the CDR3 DNA reads TGTGCCAGCAGCTTAACTCGGACAGATAATTCACCCCTCCACTTT. The V gene is TRBV11-2, the J gene TRBJ1-6, with a tentative D call TRBD1 (6 bases). This CDR3 has 15 amino acids. Germline CDR1 SGHAT, CDR2 FQNNGV. V lost 2 bases, J lost 5 bases, and 10 bases lay in between. Full variable domain (rest looked up from reference TRBV11-2 and TRBJ1-6): EAGVAQSPRYKIIEKRQSVAFWCNPISGHATLYWYQQILGQGPKLLIQFQNNGVVDDSQLPKDRFSAERLKGVDSTLKIQPAKLEDSAVYLCASSLTRTDNSPLHFGNGTRLTVT.

The V and J genes are TRBV7-8 and TRBJ1-6; 7 bases line up with TRBD1. J lost 7 bases, V lost 5 bases, and 5 bases had no gene match. Germline values: CDR1 SGHVS, CDR2 FQNEAQ. CDR3 length: 14 residues. Here the CDR3 DNA reads TGTGCCAGCAGCCTCCAGGGGGGCAATTCACCCCTCCACTTT. It translates to CASSLQGGNSPLHF.

The chain joins TRBV7-6 to TRBJ2-7; no clear D. Trimming left V 1 base short and J 3 bases short, with 7 bases between. The germline V gene encodes CDR1 SGHVS and CDR2 FNYEAQ. The CDR3 length is 13 residues. CDR3 sequence reads: CASSLGTIYEQYF. The CDR3 nucleotides read TGTGCCAGCAGCTTAGGGACGATCTACGAGCAGTACTTC.

This clonotype was counted a few times. The rearrangement uses TRBV6-1 and TRBJ2-1, with 11 bases identical to TRBD2. The ends lost 6 bases at V and 4 bases at J; junction bases unmatched: 2. There are 14 residues in the CDR3. Germline assignment: CDR1 MNHNS and CDR2 SASEGT. In DNA form, the CDR3 reads TGTGCCAGCAGGGGACTAGCGGAGTACAATGAGCAGTTCTTC. This gives the protein CASRGLAEYNEQFF.

The chain carries TRBV4-1 and TRBJ1-4; D unresolved. The germline CDR1 and CDR2 sequences are MGHRA and YSYEKL. This CDR3 contains 12 residues. The V end was cut by 1 base, the J end by 7 bases, with 4 bases between. The CDR3 DNA sequence: TGCGCCAGCAGCCAAGTTCTTGAAAAACTGTTTTTT. This translates into CASSQVLEKLFF.

This sequence joins TRBV20-1 and TRBJ1-5; TRBD1 might be the D (6 bases). Germline lookup yields CDR1 DFQATT and CDR2 SNEGSKA (reference sequence). Trimming cost V 0 bases and J 3 bases, with 15 bases left between them. This CDR3 has 16 amino acids. The CDR3 DNA sequence: TGCAGTGCTAGAGATGGCAGGGGATTTAACAATCAGCCCCAGCATTTT. This sequence encodes CSARDGRGFNNQPQHF.

The V and J genes are TRBV20-1 and TRBJ1-1; D is possibly TRBD1 (5 bases). Germline CDR1 reads DFQATT; CDR2 reads SNEGSKA (reference sequence). V was shortened by 6 bases and J by 6 bases, with 17 bases between the two germline ends. The CDR3 is 13 residues long. This chain's CDR3 is CSAPRVLRSEAFF. The CDR3 DNA sequence: TGCAGTGCCCCCAGGGTTTTGAGGTCTGAAGCTTTCTTT.

V gene TRBV9 combines with J gene TRBJ1-1, with D hard to call. Germline V CDR1 and CDR2: SGDLS, YYNGEE. The CDR3 totals 13 residues. The V end was cut by 2 bases, the J end by 3 bases, with 8 bases between. DNA for the CDR3: TGTGCCAGCAGCGTCGGGCCTTACACTGAAGCTTTCTTT. This sequence encodes CASSVGPYTEAFF.

The rearrangement uses TRBV6-4 and TRBJ1-4; D may be TRBD1 (5 bases). There are 14 residues in the CDR3. The germline CDR1 and CDR2 sequences are MRHNA and SNTAGT. V was clipped by 5 bases and J by 7 bases, with 14 bases between them. The CDR3 nucleotides read TGTGCCAGCAGTCTACAGGAGGGTAGTGAAAAACTGTTTTTT. Residues: CASSLQEGSEKLFF.

The CDR3 here is CATWDGKSYEQYF. DNA of the CDR3: TGTGCCACCTGGGACGGTAAATCATACGAGCAGTACTTC. The V call is TRBV24-1, the J call TRBJ2-7; D possibly uses TRBD1 or TRBD2 (5 bases each). V was shortened by 9 bases and J by 4 bases, with 15 bases between the two germline ends. Looked up from germline, CDR1 is KGHDR and CDR2 is SFDVKD. The CDR3 extends over 13 amino acids.

The chain couples TRBV12-3 or TRBV12-4 to TRBJ1-2; D is undetermined. Trimming removed 6 bases from V and 0 bases from J, with 8 bases in between. The CDR3 loop spans 13 amino acids. The CDR3 DNA is TGTGCCAGCAGACGCTCAGCTAACTATGGCTACACCTTC. Encoded protein: CASRRSANYGYTF.

This clonotype turned up a few times. CDR3 DNA: TGTGCCAGCAGTTTAATCTGGCAGGGGGCGCAGGGGCCTGAAGCTTTCTTT. Amino acids: CASSLIWQGAQGPEAFF. The chain links TRBV27 to TRBJ1-1; 8 bases fit TRBD1. CDR1 is MNHEY and CDR2 is SMNVEV in the germline V gene (reference sequence). The CDR3 is 17 residues long. The V and J ends lost 2 bases and 6 bases, in that order; junction bases with no gene match: 14.

Only a few counts were recorded for this clonotype. The chain has TRBV7-2 and TRBJ1-2; 8 bases line up with TRBD1. This CDR3 has 15 amino acids. Germline V lookup: CDR1 SGHTA, CDR2 FQGNSA. After removal of 5 bases from V and 7 bases from J, the junction contained 12 bases not matched to a gene. For the CDR3, the DNA is TGTGCCAGCAGCGAAAGGGTGCAGGGGGCGTCTGGCTACACCTTC. Its protein is CASSERVQGASGYTF.

CDR3 DNA sequence: TGTGCCAGCAGTTACTCAGGGGCTCTCACTGAAGCTTTCTTT. Protein: CASSYSGALTEAFF. The V and J genes are TRBV6-2 or TRBV6-3 and TRBJ1-1; D is perhaps TRBD1 (5 bases). This CDR3 comprises 14 residues. Germline CDR1 MNHEY, CDR2 SVGEGT. Trimming took 0 bases from V and 4 from J, leaving 9 bases between them.

This clonotype has only a few counts. The genes are TRBV24-1 and TRBJ2-2; TRBD1 matches 8 bases. The germline gives CDR1 KGHDR, CDR2 SFDVKD. The V and J ends lost 3 bases and 7 bases, in that order; junction bases with no gene match: 9. This CDR3 region has 16 residues. The CDR3, as DNA: TGTGCCACCAGTGATCAGGGGGCCGCTTATGGCGGGGAGCTGTTTTTT. Translating gives CATSDQGAAYGGELFF.

This clonotype has a handful of counts. The chain carries TRBV20-1 and TRBJ1-5, with 9 bases lining up with TRBD1. Germline loops: CDR1 DFQATT, CDR2 SNEGSKA (reference sequence). The CDR3 loop spans 17 amino acids. V shed 3 bases, J shed 5 bases, and the junction held 14 bases outside the gene matches. The CDR3 region is CSARGGQGILGYQPQHF. The CDR3 coding sequence is TGCAGTGCTAGGGGAGGACAGGGGATTCTTGGATATCAGCCCCAGCATTTT.

The J gene is TRBJ2-3, the V gene TRBV20-1; D uncertain. CDR1 is DFQATT and CDR2 is SNEGSKA in the germline V gene (reference sequence). CDR3 length: 12 residues. Trimming shortened V by 6 bases and J by 6 bases, and 13 bases separated the two germline ends. The CDR3 DNA reads as TGCAGTGCCTCACAGCATTCTGATACGCAGTATTTT. This encodes CSASQHSDTQYF.

J is TRBJ2-2 and V is TRBV27; the match to TRBD2 covers 10 bases. The CDR3 extends over 14 amino acids. V trimming: 10 bases; J trimming: 4 bases; junction bases outside the gene matches: 6. CDR1 is MNHEY, CDR2 SMNVEV, per germline (reference sequence). In nucleotides, the CDR3 is TGTGCCACAAAGCGGGAGGGCGGCACCGGGGAGCTGTTTTTT. It yields the protein CATKREGGTGELFF.

CDR3 residues: CATSRVRASSYNSPLHF. In DNA, the CDR3 is TGTGCCACCAGCAGAGTCAGGGCGAGCTCCTATAATTCACCCCTCCACTTT. J is TRBJ1-6 and V is TRBV15; weak D call: TRBD1 (5 bases). Trimming removed 1 base at V and 0 bases at J, with 10 bases between. Germline-derived CDR1 and CDR2 are LNHNV and YYDKDF (reference sequence). The CDR3 is made up of 17 amino acids.

This clonotype has just a few counts. The chain links TRBV4-3 to TRBJ1-2; 10 bases are shared with TRBD1. Trimming removed 1 base from V and 8 bases from J; junction bases left unmatched: 4. Germline V gives CDR1 LGHNA, CDR2 YSLEER. This CDR3 contains 14 residues. The CDR3 region is CASSQVTGGAGYTF. CDR3 coding DNA: TGCGCCAGCAGCCAAGTGACAGGGGGCGCGGGCTACACCTTC.

This clonotype is labeled medium-sized. The rearrangement joins TRBV7-2 to TRBJ2-3; 15 bases are a match to TRBD2. CDR1 is SGHTA, CDR2 FQGNSA, per germline. The CDR3 covers 17 residues. V lost 3 bases and J lost 5; bases outside the gene matches: 6. DNA of the CDR3: TGTGCCAGCAGCTTCGGACTAGCGGGGGGGCGGTTAGATACGCAGTATTTT. Encoded protein: CASSFGLAGGRLDTQYF.